Listed below are T cell receptor beta chains from one sample, sequenced in a study of T cells in Graves' hyperthyroidism and ophthalmopathy. TCRdb re-derived calls from the multiplex PCR reads in MiXCR, one entry per CDR3 protein. The table shows nearly 600,000 distinct CDR3 sequences, with approximately 15% occurring only once. The sequencing input was blood. Receptors originate from a woman aged 25-40 years with Graves' hyperthyroidism that later progressed to Graves' ophthalmopathy. Both conserved end residues are part of each CDR3. A D gene is named only where the DNA matches it firmly. The size entry is marked missing in some rows and otherwise reads once, few, many or a size class.

d_gene: NA; v_gene: TRBV30; j_gene: TRBJ2-1; abundance: many; CDR3nt: TGTGCCTGGAGTGTAGATTATGAGCAGTTCTTC; CDR3aa: CAWSVDYEQFF
d_gene: NA; v_gene: TRBV6-2/TRBV6-3; j_gene: TRBJ2-2; abundance: many; CDR3nt: TGTGCCAGCAGTTATGGATTAGCGGTCAGGAGGGGGGAGCTGTTTTTT; CDR3aa: CASSYGLAVRRGELFF
d_gene: NA; v_gene: TRBV20-1; j_gene: TRBJ2-1; abundance: many; CDR3nt: TGCAGTGCTAGAGATGGGCAGCCATACAATGAGCAGTTCTTC; CDR3aa: CSARDGQPYNEQFF
d_gene: NA; v_gene: TRBV6-5; j_gene: TRBJ2-5; abundance: many; CDR3nt: TGTGCCAGCAGTTACAGGCAGGCGCTAGAGACCCAGTACTTC; CDR3aa: CASSYRQALETQYF
d_gene: NA; v_gene: TRBV30; j_gene: TRBJ2-3; abundance: many; CDR3nt: TGTGCCCGTAAGACGGGGGTGCACACAGATACGCAGTATTTT; CDR3aa: CARKTGVHTDTQYF
d_gene: TRBD1; v_gene: TRBV18; j_gene: TRBJ1-2; abundance: many; CDR3nt: TGTGCCAGCTCTCCGTACAGGGGAGACTACACCTTC; CDR3aa: CASSPYRGDYTF
d_gene: NA; v_gene: TRBV20-1; j_gene: TRBJ2-1; abundance: NA; CDR3nt: TGCAGTGCCCTGAGACTAGAATTCTACAATGAGCAGTTCTTC; CDR3aa: CSALRLEFYNEQFF
d_gene: TRBD1; v_gene: TRBV20-1; j_gene: TRBJ2-7; abundance: few; CDR3nt: TGCAGTGCTAGAAGAGTCGGCAGGGGGCATTACGAGCAGTACTTC; CDR3aa: CSARRVGRGHYEQYF
d_gene: NA; v_gene: TRBV7-9; j_gene: TRBJ2-5; abundance: many; CDR3nt: TGTGCCAGCAGCTCACAGCCGGAGACCCAGTACTTC; CDR3aa: CASSSQPETQYF
d_gene: TRBD2; v_gene: TRBV29-1; j_gene: TRBJ2-1; abundance: NA; CDR3nt: TGCAGCCCTTGGCGGGAGTGGGAGGGTGAGCAGTTCTTC; CDR3aa: CSPWREWEGEQFF
d_gene: NA; v_gene: TRBV29-1; j_gene: TRBJ2-7; abundance: many; CDR3nt: TGCAGCGTTCGGGTTTCTTACGAGCAGTACTTC; CDR3aa: CSVRVSYEQYF
d_gene: NA; v_gene: TRBV11-2; j_gene: TRBJ2-3; abundance: many; CDR3nt: TGTGCCAGCAGCTCCACTCCCCCTCCCAGCCCGGGTACGCAGTATTTT; CDR3aa: CASSSTPPPSPGTQYF
d_gene: NA; v_gene: TRBV29-1; j_gene: TRBJ2-1; abundance: few; CDR3nt: TGCAGCGGGGATAGGGATGAGCAGTTCTTC; CDR3aa: CSGDRDEQFF
d_gene: NA; v_gene: TRBV20-1; j_gene: TRBJ1-4; abundance: few; CDR3nt: TGCAGTGCTAAACAGGGCCCCAATGAAAAACTGTTTTTT; CDR3aa: CSAKQGPNEKLFF
d_gene: TRBD2; v_gene: TRBV28; j_gene: TRBJ2-2; abundance: many; CDR3nt: TGTGCCAGCAGCCGGCTCTCACTAGCGGACACCGGGGAGCTGTTTTTT; CDR3aa: CASSRLSLADTGELFF
d_gene: TRBD2; v_gene: TRBV28; j_gene: TRBJ2-7; abundance: many; CDR3nt: TGTGCCAGCAGTACCGCGAGCGGGATCTCCTACGAGCAGTACTTC; CDR3aa: CASSTASGISYEQYF
d_gene: TRBD2; v_gene: TRBV20-1; j_gene: TRBJ2-1; abundance: NA; CDR3nt: TGCAGTGCTAGATCCCTCCGACTAGCGGAGTGCTTCTACAATGAGCACTTCTTC; CDR3aa: CSARSLRLAECFYNEHFF
d_gene: NA; v_gene: TRBV27; j_gene: TRBJ2-1; abundance: many; CDR3nt: TGTGCCAGCAGTTCCGACGGTTACAATGAGCAGTTCTTC; CDR3aa: CASSSDGYNEQFF
d_gene: NA; v_gene: TRBV10-3; j_gene: TRBJ1-4; abundance: NA; CDR3nt: TGTGCCATCAGCCCCAGACCGAATGAAAAACTGTTTTTT; CDR3aa: CAISPRPNEKLFF
d_gene: TRBD1; v_gene: TRBV2; j_gene: TRBJ1-5; abundance: many; CDR3nt: TGTGCCAGCCATGGACAGGGCAACAATCAGCCCCAGCATTTT; CDR3aa: CASHGQGNNQPQHF
d_gene: NA; v_gene: TRBV19; j_gene: TRBJ2-5; abundance: NA; CDR3nt: TGTGCCAGTAGTGGATTGGAATCGTACCAAGAGACCCAGTACTTC; CDR3aa: CASSGLESYQETQYF
d_gene: TRBD2; v_gene: TRBV3-1; j_gene: TRBJ2-1; abundance: many; CDR3nt: TGTGCCAGCAGTCATCGACTAGCGGGCCAGACCGATGAGCAGTTCTTC; CDR3aa: CASSHRLAGQTDEQFF
d_gene: TRBD2; v_gene: TRBV12-3/TRBV12-4; j_gene: TRBJ2-5; abundance: NA; CDR3nt: TGTGCCAGCAGTGGTAGCGGGGTAGAGACCCAGTACTTC; CDR3aa: CASSGSGVETQYF
d_gene: TRBD2; v_gene: TRBV12-3/TRBV12-4; j_gene: TRBJ2-7; abundance: many; CDR3nt: TGTGCCAGCAGTTTAATTGCGGGAGACCTCTACGAGCAGTACTTC; CDR3aa: CASSLIAGDLYEQYF
d_gene: NA; v_gene: TRBV7-2; j_gene: TRBJ2-7; abundance: many; CDR3nt: TGTGCCAGCAGTTGGGAGGCGGGCCCGTGGGAGCAGTACTTC; CDR3aa: CASSWEAGPWEQYF
d_gene: NA; v_gene: TRBV5-8; j_gene: TRBJ2-2; abundance: many; CDR3nt: TGTGCCAGCAAGCGGTTAGCTTCGAACACCGGGGAGCTGTTTTTT; CDR3aa: CASKRLASNTGELFF
d_gene: NA; v_gene: TRBV9; j_gene: TRBJ1-2; abundance: NA; CDR3nt: TGTGCCAGCAGCGTAGCCTTATCCGAGTCTAACTATGGCTACACCTTC; CDR3aa: CASSVALSESNYGYTF
d_gene: NA; v_gene: TRBV18; j_gene: TRBJ1-2; abundance: many; CDR3nt: TGTGCCAGCTCTCCGACGGCACAGGGAGGGCACTATGGCTACACCTTC; CDR3aa: CASSPTAQGGHYGYTF
d_gene: NA; v_gene: TRBV12-3/TRBV12-4; j_gene: TRBJ1-2; abundance: NA; CDR3nt: TGTGCCAGGAGTCTAGGGCGGTTGGGCGTCTACACCTTC; CDR3aa: CARSLGRLGVYTF
d_gene: NA; v_gene: TRBV6-1; j_gene: TRBJ2-3; abundance: NA; CDR3nt: TGTGCCGGCAGTGAAATGGGAAAGGGGCGCACAGATACGCAGTATTTT; CDR3aa: CAGSEMGKGRTDTQYF
d_gene: NA; v_gene: TRBV6-1; j_gene: TRBJ2-7; abundance: few; CDR3nt: TGTGCCAGCAGTGTTAGGTTGGAAGCTAACTACGAGCAGTACTTC; CDR3aa: CASSVRLEANYEQYF
d_gene: NA; v_gene: TRBV6-1; j_gene: TRBJ2-1; abundance: NA; CDR3nt: TGTGCCAGCAGTCAATCAATAGGCGAATACTCCTACAATGAGCAGTTCTTC; CDR3aa: CASSQSIGEYSYNEQFF
d_gene: NA; v_gene: TRBV20-1; j_gene: TRBJ2-7; abundance: NA; CDR3nt: TGCAGTGCTAGAGTTCCTCCGGCGGCGGTTCGCGAGCAGTACTTC; CDR3aa: CSARVPPAAVREQYF
d_gene: TRBD2; v_gene: TRBV19; j_gene: TRBJ2-5; abundance: NA; CDR3nt: TGTGCCAGTAGTCCGTGGACTAGCGGGCACCAAGAGACCCAGTACTTC; CDR3aa: CASSPWTSGHQETQYF
d_gene: TRBD1; v_gene: TRBV2; j_gene: TRBJ2-5; abundance: many; CDR3nt: TGTGCCAGCAGACAGGGGGCGCTCAGAGAGACCCAGTACTTC; CDR3aa: CASRQGALRETQYF
d_gene: NA; v_gene: TRBV27; j_gene: TRBJ1-1; abundance: NA; CDR3nt: TGTGCCTCCAGCACAACGGGAGAGGTAAGGACTGAAGCTTTCTTT; CDR3aa: CASSTTGEVRTEAFF
d_gene: NA; v_gene: TRBV19; j_gene: TRBJ2-7; abundance: many; CDR3nt: TGTGCCAGTTCTAACGGGCAGGGGAGCGAGCAGTACTTC; CDR3aa: CASSNGQGSEQYF
d_gene: NA; v_gene: TRBV20-1; j_gene: TRBJ2-2; abundance: many; CDR3nt: TGCAGTGCGAGGACAACAAACACCGGGGAGCTGTTTTTT; CDR3aa: CSARTTNTGELFF
d_gene: NA; v_gene: TRBV18; j_gene: TRBJ1-3; abundance: many; CDR3nt: TGTGCCAGCTCACCAACAGCCTTAATCAAATACTCTGGAAACACCATATATTTT; CDR3aa: CASSPTALIKYSGNTIYF
d_gene: NA; v_gene: TRBV12-3/TRBV12-4; j_gene: TRBJ2-3; abundance: many; CDR3nt: TGTGCCAGCAGTTTAGGGCCCGATTCAGATACGCAGTATTTT; CDR3aa: CASSLGPDSDTQYF
d_gene: NA; v_gene: TRBV6-1; j_gene: TRBJ2-3; abundance: once; CDR3nt: TGTGCCAGCATGCGGGTGGGATTAGATACGCAGTATTTT; CDR3aa: CASMRVGLDTQYF
d_gene: NA; v_gene: TRBV12-3/TRBV12-4; j_gene: TRBJ1-6; abundance: many; CDR3nt: TGTGCCAGCAGCTATCGGACCGGGCTCCTCCACTTT; CDR3aa: CASSYRTGLLHF
d_gene: TRBD1; v_gene: TRBV30; j_gene: TRBJ1-6; abundance: many; CDR3nt: TGTGCCTCGGACAGGGATGGTTCACCCCTCCACTTT; CDR3aa: CASDRDGSPLHF
d_gene: NA; v_gene: TRBV18; j_gene: TRBJ1-2; abundance: many; CDR3nt: TGTGCCAGCTCACCCCGGGACTACGGCTACACCTTC; CDR3aa: CASSPRDYGYTF
d_gene: NA; v_gene: TRBV4-2; j_gene: TRBJ2-7; abundance: many; CDR3nt: TGTGCCAGCAGCCAAGAGGAGGGAGTAAGGGAGCAGTACTTC; CDR3aa: CASSQEEGVREQYF
d_gene: NA; v_gene: TRBV29-1; j_gene: TRBJ1-5; abundance: many; CDR3nt: TGCAGCGTTGGAGAGAATAGCAATCAGCCCCAGCATTTT; CDR3aa: CSVGENSNQPQHF
d_gene: NA; v_gene: TRBV19; j_gene: TRBJ1-1; abundance: many; CDR3nt: TGTGCCAGTAGTATTCGGGGGGCGAAGACTGAAGCTTTCTTT; CDR3aa: CASSIRGAKTEAFF
d_gene: NA; v_gene: TRBV7-3; j_gene: TRBJ2-2; abundance: NA; CDR3nt: TGTGCCAGCAGTGCGAACCCCGGAGGTAACACCGGGGAGCTGTTTTTT; CDR3aa: CASSANPGGNTGELFF
d_gene: TRBD1; v_gene: TRBV11-3; j_gene: TRBJ1-1; abundance: many; CDR3nt: TGTGCCAGCAGCTTAGGACAGGGAGGAAGGCGATTCACTGAAGCTTTCTTT; CDR3aa: CASSLGQGGRRFTEAFF
d_gene: NA; v_gene: TRBV15; j_gene: TRBJ1-5; abundance: NA; CDR3nt: TGTGCCACCAGCAGAGGGGGGGCGGGGATCAATCAGCCCCAGCATTTT; CDR3aa: CATSRGGAGINQPQHF